The present entry profiles one T cell receptor beta chain with its context. Antigen unknown. The study drew its donors from healthy HIV-negative adults without recent acute infections or vaccinations. This entry belongs to a study of shared clonotypes between healthy human individuals. Turning to the study itself: Per donor, three plates held CD4 naive cells, three held CD4 memory, two held CD8 naive and one held CD8 memory. The study's findings and limits: Only a few donors were included, so the genetic and exposure-history diversity represented was limited.

TCRdb's table, derived via immunoSEQ multiplex PCR, lists solely in-frame clones and lacks some. Of around 2.5 million clones in the sample, 93% were seen once. Germline lookup yields CDR1 MNHEY and CDR2 SMNVEV (reference sequence). Between the trimmed V and J ends, which lost 3 bases and 7 bases, there was a span of 13 bases. The CDR3 has 14 amino acids. V gene TRBV27 combines with J gene TRBJ1-5; D gene ambiguous. The material sequenced was naive CD4+ T cells from PBMCs. The subset denotes: CD45RA+ positively selected. This TCR derives from a man aged 18 to 29 in good health. Some clones in this sample may be carry-over from other donors' samples. The CDR3 DNA follows: TGTGCCAGCAGTTTCTTAAGGGATTCCCAGCCCCAGCATTTT. This gives the protein CASSFLRDSQPQHF.